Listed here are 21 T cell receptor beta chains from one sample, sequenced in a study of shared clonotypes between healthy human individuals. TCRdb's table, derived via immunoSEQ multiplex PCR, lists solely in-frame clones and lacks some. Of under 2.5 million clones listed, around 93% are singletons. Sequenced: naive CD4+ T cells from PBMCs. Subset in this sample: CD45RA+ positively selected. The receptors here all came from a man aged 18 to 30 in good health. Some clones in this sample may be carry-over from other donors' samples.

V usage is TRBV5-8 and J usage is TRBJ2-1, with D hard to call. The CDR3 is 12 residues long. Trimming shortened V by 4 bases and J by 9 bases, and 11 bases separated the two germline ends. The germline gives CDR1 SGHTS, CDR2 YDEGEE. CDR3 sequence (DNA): TGTGCCAGCAGCATAGATTGGGGTGAGCAGTTCTTC. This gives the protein CASSIDWGEQFF. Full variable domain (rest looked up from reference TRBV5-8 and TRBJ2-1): EAGVTQSPTHLIKTRGQQATLRCSPISGHTSVYWYQQALGLGLQFLLWYDEGEERNRGNFPPRFSGRQFPNYSSELNVNALELEDSALYLCASSIDWGEQFFGPGTRLTVL.

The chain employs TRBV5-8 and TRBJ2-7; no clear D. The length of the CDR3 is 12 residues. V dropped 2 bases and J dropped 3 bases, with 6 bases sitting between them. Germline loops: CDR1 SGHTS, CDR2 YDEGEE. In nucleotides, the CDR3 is TGTGCCAGCAGCTTACGGCTCTACGAGCAGTACTTC. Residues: CASSLRLYEQYF.

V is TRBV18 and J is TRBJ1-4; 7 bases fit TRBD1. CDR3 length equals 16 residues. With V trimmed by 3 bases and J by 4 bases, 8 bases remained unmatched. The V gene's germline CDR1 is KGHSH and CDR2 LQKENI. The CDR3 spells CASSPSTGALNEKLFF. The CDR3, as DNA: TGTGCCAGCTCACCGAGTACAGGGGCCCTTAATGAAAAACTGTTTTTT.

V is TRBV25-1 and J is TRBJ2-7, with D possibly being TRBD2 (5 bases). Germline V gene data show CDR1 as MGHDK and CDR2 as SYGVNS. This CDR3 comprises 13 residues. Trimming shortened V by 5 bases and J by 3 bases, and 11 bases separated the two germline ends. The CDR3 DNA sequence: TGTGCCAGCAGTTTCGGCGGGTTCTACGAGCAGTACTTC. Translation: CASSFGGFYEQYF.

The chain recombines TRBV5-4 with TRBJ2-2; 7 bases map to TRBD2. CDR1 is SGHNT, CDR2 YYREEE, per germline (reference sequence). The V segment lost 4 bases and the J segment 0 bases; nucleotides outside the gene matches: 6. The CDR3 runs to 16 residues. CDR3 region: CASSLPGGANTGELFF. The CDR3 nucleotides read TGTGCCAGCAGCCTACCGGGAGGAGCGAACACCGGGGAGCTGTTTTTT.

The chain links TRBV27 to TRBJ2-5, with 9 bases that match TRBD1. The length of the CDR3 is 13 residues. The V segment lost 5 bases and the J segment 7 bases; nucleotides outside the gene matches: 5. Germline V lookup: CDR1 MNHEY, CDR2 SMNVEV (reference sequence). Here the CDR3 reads CASSRDREGTQYF. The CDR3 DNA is TGTGCCAGCAGTCGGGACAGGGAAGGGACCCAGTACTTC.

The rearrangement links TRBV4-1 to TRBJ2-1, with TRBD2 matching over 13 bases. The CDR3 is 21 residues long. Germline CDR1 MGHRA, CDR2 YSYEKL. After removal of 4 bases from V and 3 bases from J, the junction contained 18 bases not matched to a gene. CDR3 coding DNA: TGCGCCAGCAGCCCGCAAGTCCCCGGACTAGCGGGAGAATGGGTCTACAATGAGCAGTTCTTC. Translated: CASSPQVPGLAGEWVYNEQFF.

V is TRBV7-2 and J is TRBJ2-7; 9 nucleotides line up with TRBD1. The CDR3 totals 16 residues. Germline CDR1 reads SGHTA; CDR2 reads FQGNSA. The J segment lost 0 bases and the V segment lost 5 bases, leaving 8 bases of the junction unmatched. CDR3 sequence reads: CASSLPRDRVSYEQYF. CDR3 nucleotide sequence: TGTGCCAGCAGCCTCCCACGGGACAGGGTCTCCTACGAGCAGTACTTC.

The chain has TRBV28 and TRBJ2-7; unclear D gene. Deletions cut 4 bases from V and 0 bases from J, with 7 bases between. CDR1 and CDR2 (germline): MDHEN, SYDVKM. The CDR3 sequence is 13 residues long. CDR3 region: CASSWSLSYEQYF. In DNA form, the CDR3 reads TGTGCCAGCAGTTGGTCTCTCTCCTACGAGCAGTACTTC.

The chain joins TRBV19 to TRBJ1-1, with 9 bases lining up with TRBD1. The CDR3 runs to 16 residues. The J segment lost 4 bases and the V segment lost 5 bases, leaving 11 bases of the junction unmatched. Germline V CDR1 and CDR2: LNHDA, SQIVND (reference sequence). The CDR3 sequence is CASSPLDRGRGTEAFF. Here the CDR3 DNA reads TGTGCCAGTAGTCCGCTGGACAGGGGAAGGGGCACTGAAGCTTTCTTT. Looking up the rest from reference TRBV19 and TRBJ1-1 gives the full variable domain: DGGITQSPKYLFRKEGQNVTLSCEQNLNHDAMYWYRQDPGQGLRLIYYSQIVNDFQKGDIAEGYSVSREKKESFPLTVTSAQKNPTAFYLCASSPLDRGRGTEAFFGQGTRLTVV.

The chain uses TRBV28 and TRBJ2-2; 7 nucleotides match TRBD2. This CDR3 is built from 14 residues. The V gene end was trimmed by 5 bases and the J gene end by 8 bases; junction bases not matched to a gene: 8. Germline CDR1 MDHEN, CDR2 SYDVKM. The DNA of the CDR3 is TGTGCCAGCAGTCGACACAGCGGGGAGGGGGAGCTGTTTTTT. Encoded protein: CASSRHSGEGELFF.

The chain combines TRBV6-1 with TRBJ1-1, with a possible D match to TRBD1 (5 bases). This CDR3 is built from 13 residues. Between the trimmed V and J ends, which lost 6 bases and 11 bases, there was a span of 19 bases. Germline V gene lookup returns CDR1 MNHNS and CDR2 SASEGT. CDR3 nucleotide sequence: TGTGCCAGCAGCACGGACCGGGGAGGGGTTGCTTTCTTT. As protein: CASSTDRGGVAFF.

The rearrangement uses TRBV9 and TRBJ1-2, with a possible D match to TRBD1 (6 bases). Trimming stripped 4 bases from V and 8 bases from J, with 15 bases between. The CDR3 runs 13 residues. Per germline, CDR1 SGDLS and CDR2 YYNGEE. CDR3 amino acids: CASSRYRDTGYTF. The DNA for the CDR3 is TGTGCCAGCAGCCGATACCGGGACACCGGCTACACCTTC.

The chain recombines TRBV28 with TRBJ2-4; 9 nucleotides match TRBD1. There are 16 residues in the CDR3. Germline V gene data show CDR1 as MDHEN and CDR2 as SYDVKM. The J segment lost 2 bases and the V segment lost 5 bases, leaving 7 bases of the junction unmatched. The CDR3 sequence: CASSALQGAPKNIQYF. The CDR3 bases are TGTGCCAGCAGTGCCCTACAGGGGGCACCCAAAAACATTCAGTACTTC.

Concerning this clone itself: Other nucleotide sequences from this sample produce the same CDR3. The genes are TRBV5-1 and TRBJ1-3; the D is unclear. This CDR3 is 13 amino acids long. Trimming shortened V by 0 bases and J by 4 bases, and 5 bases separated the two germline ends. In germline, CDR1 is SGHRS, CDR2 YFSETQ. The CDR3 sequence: CASSLEQGNTIYF. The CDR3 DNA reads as TGCGCCAGCAGCTTGGAGCAAGGAAACACCATATATTTT.

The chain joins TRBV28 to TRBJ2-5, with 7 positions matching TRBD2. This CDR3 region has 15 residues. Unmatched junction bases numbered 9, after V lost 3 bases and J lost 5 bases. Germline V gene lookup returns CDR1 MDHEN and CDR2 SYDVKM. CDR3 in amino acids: CASSFRAGVGETQYF. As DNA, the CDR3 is TGTGCCAGCAGTTTTCGCGCGGGAGTCGGCGAGACCCAGTACTTC.

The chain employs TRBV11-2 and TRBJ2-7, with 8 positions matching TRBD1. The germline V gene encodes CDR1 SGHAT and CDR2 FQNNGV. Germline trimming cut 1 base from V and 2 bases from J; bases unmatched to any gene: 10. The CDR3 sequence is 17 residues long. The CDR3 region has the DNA TGTGCCAGCAGCTTAGCACTCCCGGGACAGGAGACCTACGAGCAGTACTTC. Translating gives CASSLALPGQETYEQYF.

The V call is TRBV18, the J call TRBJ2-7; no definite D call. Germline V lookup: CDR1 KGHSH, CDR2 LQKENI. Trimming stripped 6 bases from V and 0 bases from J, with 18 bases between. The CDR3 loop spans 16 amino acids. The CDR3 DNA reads TGTGCCAGCTCGGCAATGGGGATACCAAGCTCCTACGAGCAGTACTTC. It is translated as CASSAMGIPSSYEQYF.

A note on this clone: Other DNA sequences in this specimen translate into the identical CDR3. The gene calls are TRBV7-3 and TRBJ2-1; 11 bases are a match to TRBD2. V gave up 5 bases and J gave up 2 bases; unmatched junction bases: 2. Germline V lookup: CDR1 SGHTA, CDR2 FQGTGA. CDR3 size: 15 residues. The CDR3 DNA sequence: TGTGCCAGCAGCCTAGCGGGAGGCACCTACAATGAGCAGTTCTTC. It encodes CASSLAGGTYNEQFF.

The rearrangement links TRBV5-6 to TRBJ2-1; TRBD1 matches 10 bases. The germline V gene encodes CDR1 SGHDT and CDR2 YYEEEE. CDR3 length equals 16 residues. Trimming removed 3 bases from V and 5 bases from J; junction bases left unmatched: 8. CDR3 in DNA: TGTGCCAGCAGCTCGACCGGGACAGGGGTAAACAATGAGCAGTTCTTC. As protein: CASSSTGTGVNNEQFF.

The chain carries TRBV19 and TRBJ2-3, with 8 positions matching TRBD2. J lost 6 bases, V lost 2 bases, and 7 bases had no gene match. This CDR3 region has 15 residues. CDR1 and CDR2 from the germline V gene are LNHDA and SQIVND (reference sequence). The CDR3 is CASSIISGRYDTQYF. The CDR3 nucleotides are TGTGCCAGTAGTATAATAAGCGGGAGATATGATACGCAGTATTTT.